Listed below are T cell receptor beta chains from one sample, sequenced in a study of vaccination and CD4 T cells after COVID-19. Via MiXCR, TCRdb re-called the PCR reads, giving one row per CDR3 protein. The repertoire consists of roughly 28,000 distinct CDR3 sequences, with more than 35% occurring once and the leading ten covering roughly 5%. No antigens are known for them. Source: CD4+ T cells from blood, cultured in vitro, taken about 7 months after SARS-CoV-2 vaccination. These receptors originate from a human donor who had recovered from COVID-19. The conserved cysteine and the conserved F or W are not part of the CDR3 here.

V	length	J	CDR3
TRBV7-2	14	TRBJ2-3	ASSQGPAEDTDTQY
TRBV20-1	12	TRBJ2-3	SARSSGYADTQY
TRBV7-6	13	TRBJ2-5	ASSLGSGRQETQY
TRBV15	12	TRBJ2-5	ATSSLRDQETQY
TRBV11-2	14	TRBJ2-7	ASSWGWGGRSYEQY
TRBV7-9	12	TRBJ2-7	ASSSGLAGDEQY
TRBV6-1	12	TRBJ1-6	ASSRTGTNSPLH
TRBV5-1	18	TRBJ2-7	ASSSTSGTSGSRGFYEQY
TRBV6-1	11	TRBJ1-2	ASSPDRASRYT
TRBV15	10	TRBJ1-5	ATSRDSQPQH
TRBV20-1	13	TRBJ2-3	SARDGKANSDTQY
TRBV11-3	16	TRBJ2-7	ASSLGVAPGTTYYEQY
TRBV4-1	14	TRBJ2-7	ASSQSPRGHMREQY
TRBV10-1	13	TRBJ2-7	ASSEEGDRAYEQY
TRBV7-9	14	TRBJ1-6	ASSLARTLYNSPLH
TRBV15	16	TRBJ2-3	ATSRGLAGGYYTDTQY
TRBV29-1	11	TRBJ2-3	SVRAGGTDTQY
TRBV10-2	12	TRBJ2-7	ASSDRGSSYEQY
TRBV11-3	14	TRBJ2-5	ASSLTSGSFEETQY
TRBV7-2	15	TRBJ2-7	ASSLVGRGEGSYEQY
TRBV10-3	12	TRBJ2-3	AISLAGGADTQY
TRBV20-1	11	TRBJ2-7	SAEREGRDEQY
TRBV7-8	14	TRBJ2-1	ASSFFRRQGGNEQF
TRBV6-1	12	TRBJ2-2	ASSGQANTGELF
TRBV6-5	11	TRBJ1-2	ASSFRRDYGYT
TRBV6-1	13	TRBJ1-2	ASRSPRDSNYGYT
TRBV5-1	12	TRBJ2-7	ASSSTWDRVEQY
TRBV7-3	13	TRBJ2-6	ASTSTAGGANVLT
TRBV15	14	TRBJ2-5	ATSRDLSGAGETQY